The 5 T cell receptor beta chains reported below all come from one sample, sequenced in a study of early T cells in non-severe SARS-CoV-2 infection. Each CDR3 protein is one row after TCRdb ran MiXCR on the 5' RACE reads. This sample carries about 80,000 distinct CDR3 sequences, more than 4% of them seen once, and the ten largest clones take under 7.5%. The sequencing here drew on whole blood, taken at baseline. The receptors derive from an adult who was a healthcare worker with PCR-confirmed SARS-CoV-2 infection or an uninfected control (not recorded which).

This clonotype has a count of ten or more. V usage is TRBV10-1 and J usage is TRBJ1-1; possibly TRBD1 for D (5 bases). V was pared by 4 bases and J by 5 bases, with 11 bases between. Looked up from germline, CDR1 is WNHNN and CDR2 is SYGVQD (reference sequence). The CDR3 covers 13 residues. The CDR3 loop is CASSGGRGTEAFF. In DNA form, the CDR3 reads TGCGCCAGCAGTGGGGGACGCGGAACTGAAGCTTTCTTT.

Many counts were recorded for this clonotype. V is TRBV4-2 and J is TRBJ1-2; D is perhaps TRBD1 (6 bases). Germline-derived CDR1 and CDR2 are LGHNA and YNFKEQ. Trimming pared 0 bases from V and 8 bases from J, leaving 22 bases between. This CDR3 region has 17 residues. The CDR3 nucleotides are TGTGCCAGCAGCCAAGAGATAGGGATAACAGGGAGCTACGGCTACACCTTC. Translation gives CASSQEIGITGSYGYTF.

This chain joins TRBV10-3 and TRBJ2-7, with 8 nucleotides matching TRBD1. The CDR3 covers 14 residues. With 2 bases clipped from V and 2 bases from J, the junction kept 2 bases outside the gene matches. In germline, CDR1 is ENHRY, CDR2 SYGVKD. Here the CDR3 DNA reads TGTGCCATCAGTGAGATACAGGGGGCCTACGAGCAGTACTTC. Its translation is CAISEIQGAYEQYF.

There are many counts of this clonotype. The chain combines TRBV20-1 with TRBJ1-2; TRBD1 is a possible D gene (6 bases). V was trimmed by 5 bases and J by 0 bases, leaving 19 bases between them. The V gene's germline CDR1 is DFQATT and CDR2 SNEGSKA (reference sequence). The length of the CDR3 is 16 residues. CDR3 protein: CSAVGAGARANYGYTF. DNA for the CDR3: TGCAGTGCTGTTGGGGCAGGGGCGCGAGCTAACTATGGCTACACCTTC.

This clonotype showed up just a few times. This chain connects TRBV5-1 to TRBJ2-5; 8 bases line up with TRBD2. V lost 7 bases to trimming and J lost 1 base; unmatched junction nucleotides: 9. The CDR3 has 15 amino acids. CDR1 is SGHRS and CDR2 is YFSETQ in the germline V gene. CDR3 bases: TGCGCCAGCGGCGGGGCTAGCGGGTCCCAAGAGACCCAGTACTTC. Residues: CASGGASGSQETQYF.